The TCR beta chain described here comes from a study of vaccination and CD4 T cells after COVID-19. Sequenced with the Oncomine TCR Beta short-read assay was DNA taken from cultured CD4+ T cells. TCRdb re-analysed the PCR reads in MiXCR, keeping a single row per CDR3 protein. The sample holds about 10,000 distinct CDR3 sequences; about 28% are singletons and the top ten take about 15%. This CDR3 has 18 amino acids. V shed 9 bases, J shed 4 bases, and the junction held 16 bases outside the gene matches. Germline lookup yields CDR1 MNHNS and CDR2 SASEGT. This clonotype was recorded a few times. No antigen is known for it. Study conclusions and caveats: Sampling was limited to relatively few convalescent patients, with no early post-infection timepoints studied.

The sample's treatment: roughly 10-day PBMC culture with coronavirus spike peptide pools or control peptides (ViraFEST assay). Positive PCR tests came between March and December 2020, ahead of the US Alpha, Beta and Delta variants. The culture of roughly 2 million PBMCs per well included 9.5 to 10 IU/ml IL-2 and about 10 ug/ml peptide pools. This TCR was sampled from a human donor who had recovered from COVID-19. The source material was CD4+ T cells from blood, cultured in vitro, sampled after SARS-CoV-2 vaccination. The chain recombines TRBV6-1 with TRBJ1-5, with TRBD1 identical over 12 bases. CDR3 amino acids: CARQYFGTGGDRNQPQHF. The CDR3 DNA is TGTGCCAGGCAATATTTCGGGACAGGGGGCGACAGGAATCAGCCCCAGCATTTT.